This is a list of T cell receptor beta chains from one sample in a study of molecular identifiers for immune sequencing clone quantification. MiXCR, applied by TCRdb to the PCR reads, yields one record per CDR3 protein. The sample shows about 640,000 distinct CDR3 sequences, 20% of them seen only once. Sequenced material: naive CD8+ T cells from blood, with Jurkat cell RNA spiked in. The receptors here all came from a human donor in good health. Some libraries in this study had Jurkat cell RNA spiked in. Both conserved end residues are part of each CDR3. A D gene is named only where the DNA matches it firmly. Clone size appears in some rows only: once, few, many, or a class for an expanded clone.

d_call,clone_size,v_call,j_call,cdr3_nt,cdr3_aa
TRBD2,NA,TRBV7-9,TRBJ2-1,TGTGCCAGCAGCGCGCCACTAGCGGGAGGCTACAATGAGCAGTTCTTC,CASSAPLAGGYNEQFF
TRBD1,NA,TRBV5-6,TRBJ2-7,TGTGCCAGCAGCGTGGGACAGGGGTTCAGCGAGCAGTACTTC,CASSVGQGFSEQYF
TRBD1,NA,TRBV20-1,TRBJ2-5,TGCAGTGCTAGGCGACCGGGACAGGGGGGAGAGACCCAGTACTTC,CSARRPGQGGETQYF
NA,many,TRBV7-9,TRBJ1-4,TGTGCCAGCAGCTCCCAAGACAGGTCCGAAGAAAAACTGTTTTTT,CASSSQDRSEEKLFF
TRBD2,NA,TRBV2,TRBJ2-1,TGTGCCAGCACCGCGGGGGGGCGTAATGAGCAGTTCTTC,CASTAGGRNEQFF
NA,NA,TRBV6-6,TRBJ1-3,TGTGCCAGCAGTCCCACCCTGGGTGGAAACACCATATATTTT,CASSPTLGGNTIYF
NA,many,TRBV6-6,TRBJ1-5,TGTGCCAGCAGTCTATCAGTTACGTGGGGGGGCAATCAGCCCCAGCATTTT,CASSLSVTWGGNQPQHF
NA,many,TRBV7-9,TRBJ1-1,TGTGCCAGCAGCTTAGAAAGTTACCGCGACACTGAAGCTTTCTTT,CASSLESYRDTEAFF
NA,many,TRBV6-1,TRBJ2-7,TGTGCCAGCAGTGTCTTTTCCGGGACCGAGGACGAGCAGTACTTC,CASSVFSGTEDEQYF
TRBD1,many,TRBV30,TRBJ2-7,TGTGCCTGGTCGGACAGGGGGTCCTACGAGCAGTACTTC,CAWSDRGSYEQYF
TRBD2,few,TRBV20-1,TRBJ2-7,TGCAGCGCGAGCCAGCGGGAGCACGAGCAGTACTTC,CSASQREHEQYF
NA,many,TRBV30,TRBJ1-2,TGTGCCTGGGACGGGCCCCGTCGGGGCTACACCTTC,CAWDGPRRGYTF
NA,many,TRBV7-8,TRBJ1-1,TGTGCCAGCAGCTTACAAGGCCAGGGGTTCACTGAAGCTTTCTTT,CASSLQGQGFTEAFF
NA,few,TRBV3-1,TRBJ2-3,TGTGCCAGCAGCCAAGGGCCAGCTTCGTACACTACGCAGTATTTT,CASSQGPASYTTQYF
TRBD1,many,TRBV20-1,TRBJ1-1,TGCAGTGCTGGGGGGACAGGGGACAACACTGAAGCTTTCTTT,CSAGGTGDNTEAFF
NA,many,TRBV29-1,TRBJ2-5,TGCAGCGTCACTGTGGGGTCCCAAGAGACCCAGTACTTC,CSVTVGSQETQYF
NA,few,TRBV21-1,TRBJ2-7,TGTGCCAGCAGCAGGATGGACGGATCCTACGAGCAGTACTTC,CASSRMDGSYEQYF
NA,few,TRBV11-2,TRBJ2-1,TGTGCCAGCAGCCAAATGGGACACCCTCCGTTCTTC,CASSQMGHPPFF
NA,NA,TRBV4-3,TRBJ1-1,TGCGCCAGCAGCCGAGATCGGGTGTCCGTGACTGAAGCTTTCTTT,CASSRDRVSVTEAFF
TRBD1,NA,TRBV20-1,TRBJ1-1,TGCAGTGCCATGCCTAAGACAGGGGGCACTGAAGCTTTCTTT,CSAMPKTGGTEAFF
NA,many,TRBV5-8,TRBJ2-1,TGTGCCAGCATTCCGGGCCCGAGCTCCTACAATGAGCAGTTCTTC,CASIPGPSSYNEQFF
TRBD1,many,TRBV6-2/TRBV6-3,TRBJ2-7,TGTGCCAGCAGACAGGGGCGCCGCCTATACGAGCAGTACTTC,CASRQGRRLYEQYF
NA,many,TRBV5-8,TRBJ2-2,TGTGCCAGCAGCTTTTTGGACAGAGACACCGGGGAGCTGTTTTTT,CASSFLDRDTGELFF
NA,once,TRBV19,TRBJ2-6,TGTGCCAGTAGTATTCAAGCTGGGGCCGACGTCCTGACTTTC,CASSIQAGADVLTF
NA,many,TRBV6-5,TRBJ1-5,TGTGCCAGCAGTTACAGGAGGGGAAGCGGGCAGCCCCAGCATTTT,CASSYRRGSGQPQHF
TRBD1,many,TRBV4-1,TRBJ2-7,TGCGCCAGCAGCCCACGGCTGGGGACAGGGGCCTACGAGCAGTACTTC,CASSPRLGTGAYEQYF
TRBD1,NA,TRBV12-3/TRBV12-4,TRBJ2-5,TGTGCCAGCAGCGGACAGGAGGACCAAGAGACCCAGTACTTC,CASSGQEDQETQYF
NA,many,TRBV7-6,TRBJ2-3,TGTGCCAGCAGCTTAGATCGGGCCGCCCGGGGTGATACGCAGTATTTT,CASSLDRAARGDTQYF
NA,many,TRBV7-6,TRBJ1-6,TGTGCCAGCAGCCGGGAGATATGGTCACCCCTCCACTTT,CASSREIWSPLHF
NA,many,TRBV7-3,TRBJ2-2,TGTGCCAGCAGCCCCTACTATCCAACAGGGTCGAACACCGGGGAGCTGTTTTTT,CASSPYYPTGSNTGELFF
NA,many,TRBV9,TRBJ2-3,TGTGCCAGCAGCGTAGCTGGGGCAACCACAGATACGCAGTATTTT,CASSVAGATTDTQYF
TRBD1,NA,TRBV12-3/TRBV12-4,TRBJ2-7,TGTGCCAGCAGTCTAGGAGGACAGGGTGGTTTCTACGAGCAGTACTTC,CASSLGGQGGFYEQYF
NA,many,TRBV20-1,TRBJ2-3,TGCAGTGCTACGGGAAAGTACCTAAACACAGATACGCAGTATTTT,CSATGKYLNTDTQYF
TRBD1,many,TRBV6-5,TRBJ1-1,TGTGCCAGCAGTCAAGACAGGGGGCAAACTGAAGCTTTCTTT,CASSQDRGQTEAFF
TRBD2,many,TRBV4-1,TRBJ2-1,TGCGCCAGCAGCCAGGCGGGGGACCCCAATGAGCAGTTCTTC,CASSQAGDPNEQFF
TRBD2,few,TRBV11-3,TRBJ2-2,TGTGCCAGCAGGGCGGGGGGTAACACCGGGGAGCTGTTTTTT,CASRAGGNTGELFF
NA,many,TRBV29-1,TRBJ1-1,TGCAGCGTTGGTTCATCTGGGGAAGCTTTCTTT,CSVGSSGEAFF
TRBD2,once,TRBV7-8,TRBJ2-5,TGTGCCAGCAGCGAGACTAGCGGGGGAAGTCAAGAGACCCAGTACTTC,CASSETSGGSQETQYF
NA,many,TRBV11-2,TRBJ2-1,TGTGCCAGCAGCCATTCTAGGGACACCCGCTTTTATGAGCAGTTCTTC,CASSHSRDTRFYEQFF
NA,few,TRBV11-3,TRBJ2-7,TGTGCCAGCAGCTTTGGGAGCAGCGAGCAGTACTTC,CASSFGSSEQYF
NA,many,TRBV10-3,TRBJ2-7,TGTGCCATCAGTACCAGCGGAGGGTACGAGCAGTACTTC,CAISTSGGYEQYF
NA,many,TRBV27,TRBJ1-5,TGTGCCAGCAGTTTGGCAGGGGAGGATCAGCCCCAGCATTTT,CASSLAGEDQPQHF
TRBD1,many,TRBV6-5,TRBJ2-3,TGTGCCAGCAGTTACATCGGCCAAGGGGGCCTTGATACGCAGTATTTT,CASSYIGQGGLDTQYF
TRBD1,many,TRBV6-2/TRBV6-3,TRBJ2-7,TGTGCCAGCAGTTACTTCGACAGGGGGCCCTACGAGCAGTACTTC,CASSYFDRGPYEQYF